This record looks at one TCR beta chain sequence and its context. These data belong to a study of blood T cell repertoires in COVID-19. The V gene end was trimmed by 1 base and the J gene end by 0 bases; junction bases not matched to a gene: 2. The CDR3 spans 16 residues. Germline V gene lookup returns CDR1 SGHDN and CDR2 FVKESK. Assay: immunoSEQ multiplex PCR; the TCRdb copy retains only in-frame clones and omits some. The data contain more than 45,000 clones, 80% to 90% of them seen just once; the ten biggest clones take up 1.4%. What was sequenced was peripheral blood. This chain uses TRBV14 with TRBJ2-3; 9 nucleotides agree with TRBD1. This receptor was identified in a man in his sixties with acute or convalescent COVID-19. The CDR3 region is CASSQATGGSTDTQYF. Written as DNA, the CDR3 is TGTGCCAGCAGCCAAGCGACAGGGGGGAGCACAGATACGCAGTATTTT.